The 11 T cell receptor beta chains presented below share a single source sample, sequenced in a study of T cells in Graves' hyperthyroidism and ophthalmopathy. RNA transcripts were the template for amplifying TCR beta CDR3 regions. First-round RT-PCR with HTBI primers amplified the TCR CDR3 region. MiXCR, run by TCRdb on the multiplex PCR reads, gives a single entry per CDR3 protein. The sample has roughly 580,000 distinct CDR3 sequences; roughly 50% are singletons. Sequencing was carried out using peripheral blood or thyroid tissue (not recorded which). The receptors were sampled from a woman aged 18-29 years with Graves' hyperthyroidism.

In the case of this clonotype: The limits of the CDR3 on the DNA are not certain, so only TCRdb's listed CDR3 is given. The CDR3 sequence: CACSASYDTGETQYF. The J gene is TRBJ2-5, the V gene TRBV25-1; TRBD2, the D gene given by the table, was not confirmed from the DNA. Looked up from germline, CDR1 is MGHDK and CDR2 is SYGVNS. The CDR3 length is 15 residues, termini included.

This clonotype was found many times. The CDR3 spells CASSLAGQGGSPLHF. In DNA form, the CDR3 reads TGTGCCAGCAGCTTAGCCGGACAGGGGGGATCACCCCTCCACTTT. V gene TRBV7-2 combines with J gene TRBJ1-6, with 10 bases that match TRBD1. With 0 bases clipped from V and 10 bases from J, the junction kept 3 bases outside the gene matches. This CDR3 is built from 15 residues. Germline CDR1 reads SGHTA; CDR2 reads FQGNSA.

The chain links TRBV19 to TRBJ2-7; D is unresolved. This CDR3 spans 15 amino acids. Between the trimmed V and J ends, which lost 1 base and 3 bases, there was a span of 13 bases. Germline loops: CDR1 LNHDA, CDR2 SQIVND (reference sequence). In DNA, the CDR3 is TGTGCCAGTAGTATAGTAGAACTGGGCATCTACGAGCAGTACTTC. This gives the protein CASSIVELGIYEQYF.

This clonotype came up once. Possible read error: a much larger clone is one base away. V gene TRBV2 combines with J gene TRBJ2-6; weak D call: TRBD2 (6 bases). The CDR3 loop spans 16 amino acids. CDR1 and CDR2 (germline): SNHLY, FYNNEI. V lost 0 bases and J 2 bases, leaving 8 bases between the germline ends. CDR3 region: CASSEARGPGANVLTF. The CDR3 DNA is TGTGCCAGCAGTGAAGCGCGGGGCCCTGGGGCCAACGTCCTGACTTTC.

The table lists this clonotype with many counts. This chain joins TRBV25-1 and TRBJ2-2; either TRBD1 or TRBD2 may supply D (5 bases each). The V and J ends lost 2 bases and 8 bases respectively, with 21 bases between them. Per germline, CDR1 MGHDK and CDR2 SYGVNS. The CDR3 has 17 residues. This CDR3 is CASSERGLAPTEGELFF. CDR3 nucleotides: TGTGCCAGCAGTGAAAGGGGTTTAGCGCCTACGGAGGGGGAGCTGTTTTTT.

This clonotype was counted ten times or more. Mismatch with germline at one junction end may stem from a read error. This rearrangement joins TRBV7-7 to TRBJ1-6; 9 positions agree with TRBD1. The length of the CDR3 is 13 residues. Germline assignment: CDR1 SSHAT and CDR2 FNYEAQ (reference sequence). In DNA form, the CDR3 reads TGTGCTAGCAGCCGGACAGGGGATTCACCCCTCCACTTT. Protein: CASSRTGDSPLHF.

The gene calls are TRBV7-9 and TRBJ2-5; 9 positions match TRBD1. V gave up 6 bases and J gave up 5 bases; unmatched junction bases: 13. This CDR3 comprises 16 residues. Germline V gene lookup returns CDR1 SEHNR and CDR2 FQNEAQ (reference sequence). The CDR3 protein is CASRPTQGARWETQYF. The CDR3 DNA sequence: TGTGCCAGCAGGCCCACACAGGGGGCCCGTTGGGAGACCCAGTACTTC.

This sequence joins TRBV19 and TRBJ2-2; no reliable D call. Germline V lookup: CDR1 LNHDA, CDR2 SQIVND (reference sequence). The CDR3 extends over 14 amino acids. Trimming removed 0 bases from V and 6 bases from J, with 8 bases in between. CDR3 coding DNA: TGTGCCAGTAGTATAGAGGGTTACGCCGGGGAGCTGTTTTTT. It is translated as CASSIEGYAGELFF.

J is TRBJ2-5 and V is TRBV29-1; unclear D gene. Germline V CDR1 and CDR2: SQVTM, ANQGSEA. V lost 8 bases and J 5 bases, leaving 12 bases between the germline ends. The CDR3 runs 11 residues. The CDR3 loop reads CSLTTWETQYF. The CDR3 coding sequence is TGCAGCTTAACGACGTGGGAGACCCAGTACTTC.

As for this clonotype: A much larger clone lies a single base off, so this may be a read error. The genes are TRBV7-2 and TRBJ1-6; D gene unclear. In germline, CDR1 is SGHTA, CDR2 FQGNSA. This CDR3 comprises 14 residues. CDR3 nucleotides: TGTGCCAGCACCCCAACGGCCTATAGTTCACCCCTCCACTTT. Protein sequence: CASTPTAYSSPLHF. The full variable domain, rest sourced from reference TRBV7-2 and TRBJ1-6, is GAGVSQSPSNKVTEKGKDVELRCDPISGHTALYWYRQSLGQGLEFLIYFQGNSAPDKSGLPSDRFSAERTGGSVSTLTIQRTQQEDSAVYLCASTPTAYSSPLHFGNGTRLTVT.

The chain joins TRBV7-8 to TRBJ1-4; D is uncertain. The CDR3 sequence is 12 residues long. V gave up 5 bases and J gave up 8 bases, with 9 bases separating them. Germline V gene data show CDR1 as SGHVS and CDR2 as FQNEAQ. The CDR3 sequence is CASSQETEKLFF. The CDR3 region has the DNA TGTGCCAGCAGCCAAGAGACAGAAAAACTGTTTTTT. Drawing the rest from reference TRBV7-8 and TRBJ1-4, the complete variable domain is GAGVSQSPRYKVAKRGQDVALRCDPISGHVSLFWYQQALGQGPEFLTYFQNEAQLDKSGLPSDRFFAERPEGSVSTLKIQRTQQEDSAVYLCASSQETEKLFFGSGTQLSVL.